Sequencing of this TCR beta chain was carried out in a study of shared clonotypes between healthy human individuals. The study, taken as a whole, reports: Represented diversity, genetic and exposure-history alike, was limited by few donors.

Assay runs were performed at deep level. The input for sorted-subset replicate PCRs was around 210 ng DNA, about 29,000 T cell genomes. The authors' processing: For the immunoSEQ data, sequences were junction-only without quality scores, so filtering differed. Here immunoSEQ multiplex PCR was the method, and the copy in TCRdb shows in-frame clones only, minus some. V and J calls and clone size follow that table, whereas D and trimming were derived from the DNA. This repertoire shows around 2,000,000 clones, over 85% found once; its top ten account for 0.9% to 1.3%. As for this clone: Its antigen is not identified.

It was CD45RO-negative cells, positively selected for CCR7, that made up naive CD8 cells, with terminally differentiated effector memory CD45RA+ cells excluded. V gave up 2 bases and J gave up 1 base; unmatched junction bases: 4. The CDR3 consists of 17 residues. CDR1 and CDR2 (germline): MNHEY, SMNVEV (reference sequence). Source material: naive CD8+ T cells sorted from blood. The rearrangement joins TRBV27 to TRBJ2-6; 8 nucleotides agree with TRBD2. The sequence was obtained from a young man in good health. The CDR3 nucleotides read TGTGCCAGCAGTTTAATAGCGGGGACGTCTGGGGCCAACGTCCTGACTTTC. This translates into CASSLIAGTSGANVLTF. Using reference TRBV27 and TRBJ2-6 for the parts outside the CDR3, the full variable domain is EAQVTQNPRYLITVTGKKLTVTCSQNMNHEYMSWYRQDPGLGLRQIYYSMNVEVTDKGDVPEGYKVSRKEKRNFPLILESPSPNQTSLYFCASSLIAGTSGANVLTFGAGSRLTVL.